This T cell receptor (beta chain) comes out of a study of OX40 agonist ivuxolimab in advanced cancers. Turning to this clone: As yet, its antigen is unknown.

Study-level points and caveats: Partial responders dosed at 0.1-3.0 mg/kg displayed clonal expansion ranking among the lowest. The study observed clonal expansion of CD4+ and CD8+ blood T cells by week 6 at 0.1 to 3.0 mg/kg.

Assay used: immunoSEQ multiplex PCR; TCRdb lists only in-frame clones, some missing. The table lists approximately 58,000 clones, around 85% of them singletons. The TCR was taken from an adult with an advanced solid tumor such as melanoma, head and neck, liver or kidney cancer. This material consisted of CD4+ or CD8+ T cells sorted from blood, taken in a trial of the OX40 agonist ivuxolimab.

CDR3 in amino acids: CASTDPGQGAGELFF. CDR3 coding DNA: TGTGCCAGCACCGACCCCGGACAGGGGGCCGGGGAGCTGTTTTTT. The V and J genes are TRBV7-3 and TRBJ2-2, with 10 positions matching TRBD1. This CDR3 is 15 amino acids long. V dropped 7 bases and J dropped 6; count of bases not matched to a gene: 8. Germline V gives CDR1 SGHTA, CDR2 FQGTGA.